The 16 T cell receptor beta chains below were found in one sample sequenced in a study of T cell responses to AZD1222 COVID-19 vaccine. The table came from immunoSEQ multiplex PCR; TCRdb's copy has only in-frame clones and leaves some out. Of 85,000 to 130,000 clones in the sample, about nine tenths are singletons; the top ten hold under 8.5%. The sample in question was peripheral blood, obtained 28 days after the second AZD1222 dose. The receptors stem from an adult who received the AZD1222 COVID-19 vaccine.

The chain employs TRBV6-4 and TRBJ1-1; 8 bases are shared with TRBD1. The CDR3 has 16 amino acids. V gave up 6 bases and J gave up 0 bases; unmatched junction bases: 9. Germline V gives CDR1 MRHNA, CDR2 SNTAGT. The CDR3 protein is CASSRQGPPLNTEAFF. CDR3 DNA sequence: TGTGCCAGCAGCCGACAGGGGCCACCCTTGAACACTGAAGCTTTCTTT.

The chain is built from TRBV5-1 and TRBJ1-2; D ambiguous. Germline V gene sequence: CDR1 SGHRS, CDR2 YFSETQ. This CDR3 spans 14 amino acids. The V gene lost 2 bases and the J gene lost 4 bases, with 12 bases spanning the gap. The CDR3 here is CASSFAGRPYGYTF. Here the CDR3 DNA reads TGCGCCAGCAGCTTTGCGGGAAGACCCTATGGCTACACCTTC.

V gene TRBV11-2 combines with J gene TRBJ1-6; D may be TRBD1 (6 bases). The V end lost 1 base, the J end lost 7 bases, and 11 bases lay between the germline ends. There are 15 residues in the CDR3. Per germline, CDR1 SGHAT and CDR2 FQNNGV. The CDR3 coding sequence is TGTGCCAGCAGCTTAGTTCTCACAGGGAATTCACCCCTCCACTTT. Translated: CASSLVLTGNSPLHF.

V is TRBV6-5 and J is TRBJ2-1; 9 nucleotides line up with TRBD2. Germline V CDR1 and CDR2: MNHEY, SVGAGI. The junction had 8 bases not matched to a gene; V was cut back by 6 bases and J by 5 bases. The CDR3 loop spans 15 amino acids. CDR3 loop: CASSLSGGNHNEQFF. CDR3 nucleotides: TGTGCCAGCAGCCTGAGCGGGGGGAACCACAATGAGCAGTTCTTC.

This clone was counted a single time. V gene TRBV19 combines with J gene TRBJ1-4; no firm D call. The CDR3 contains 13 residues. Germline V gene data show CDR1 as LNHDA and CDR2 as SQIVND (reference sequence). The V end lost 4 bases, the J end lost 5 bases, and 8 bases lay between the germline ends. CDR3 region: CASSNRENEKLFF. The CDR3 coding sequence is TGTGCCAGTAGTAACCGGGAGAATGAAAAACTGTTTTTT.

This chain connects TRBV5-1 to TRBJ1-2; no clear D gene. With 3 bases removed from V and 8 bases from J, the gap between germline ends came to 11 bases. The V gene's germline CDR1 is SGHRS and CDR2 YFSETQ. The CDR3 contains 12 residues. The CDR3 bases are TGCGCCAGCAGCTCACCCTACGGGGGCTACACCTTC. It yields the protein CASSSPYGGYTF.

The genes are TRBV24-1 and TRBJ2-2; weak D call: TRBD2 (5 bases). V was cut by 4 bases and J by 1 base, with 9 bases left in between. Germline assignment: CDR1 KGHDR and CDR2 SFDVKD. The CDR3 has 15 residues. CDR3 amino acids: CATSDAGKNTGELFF. The CDR3 nucleotides read TGTGCCACCAGTGACGCCGGGAAGAACACCGGGGAGCTGTTTTTT.

This chain connects TRBV29-1 to TRBJ1-2; no clear D gene. The germline V gene encodes CDR1 SQVTM and CDR2 ANQGSEA. The germline V and J ends were trimmed by 6 bases and 2 bases, with 10 bases remaining between them. This CDR3 region has 12 residues. The DNA of the CDR3 is TGCAGCGTCCAAGGCCTCAACTATGGCTACACCTTC. Protein: CSVQGLNYGYTF. Filled out from reference TRBV29-1 and TRBJ1-2, the complete variable domain reads SAVISQKPSRDICQRGTSLTIQCQVDSQVTMMFWYRQQPGQSLTLIATANQGSEATYESGFVIDKFPISRPNLTFSTLTVSNMSPEDSSIYLCSVQGLNYGYTFGSGTRLTVV.

This clone was detected once. J is TRBJ1-2 and V is TRBV4-1; D possibly corresponds to TRBD1 (5 bases). The ends were cut back, 2 bases at V and 1 base at J, with 11 bases in the middle. CDR1 is MGHRA and CDR2 is YSYEKL in the germline V gene. The CDR3 runs 15 residues. CDR3 nucleotide sequence: TGCGCCAGCAGCCAAATTGACAGTAATAACTATGGCTACACCTTC. This gives the protein CASSQIDSNNYGYTF.

The chain employs TRBV4-3 and TRBJ1-2; 7 nucleotides align to TRBD1. The CDR3 consists of 15 residues. Trimming removed 4 bases from V and 0 bases from J; junction bases left unmatched: 5. Germline V gene data show CDR1 as LGHNA and CDR2 as YSLEER. The CDR3 DNA reads as TGCGCCAGCAGCCCCGGGACAGCTCCTAACTATGGCTACACCTTC. Its protein is CASSPGTAPNYGYTF.

V is TRBV19 and J is TRBJ2-1; D is undetermined. This CDR3 contains 14 residues. Germline CDR1 reads LNHDA; CDR2 reads SQIVND (reference sequence). V lost 1 base to trimming and J lost 10 bases, with 14 bases between them. The CDR3 region has the DNA TGTGCCAGTAGTATAGGCGGCTCCTCGTTGGAGCAGTTCTTC. The encoded protein is CASSIGGSSLEQFF. Using reference TRBV19 and TRBJ2-1 for the parts outside the CDR3, the full variable domain is DGGITQSPKYLFRKEGQNVTLSCEQNLNHDAMYWYRQDPGQGLRLIYYSQIVNDFQKGDIAEGYSVSREKKESFPLTVTSAQKNPTAFYLCASSIGGSSLEQFFGPGTRLTVL.

The chain uses TRBV7-9 and TRBJ2-7; D gene uncertain. V lost 3 bases and J 7 bases, leaving 13 bases between the germline ends. CDR1 and CDR2 from the germline V gene are SEHNR and FQNEAQ (reference sequence). This CDR3 has 13 amino acids. CDR3 nucleotide sequence: TGTGCCAGCAGCTTTGGGCACGCGAGGGAGCAGTACTTC. Its translation: CASSFGHAREQYF.

This clone was recorded a few times. The J gene is TRBJ1-3, the V gene TRBV2; 10 bases fit TRBD1. The CDR3 length is 15 residues. CDR1 SNHLY and CDR2 FYNNEI come from the germline V gene. J gave up 4 bases and V 3 bases, and 3 bases lay outside the gene matches. In nucleotides, the CDR3 is TGTGCCAGCAGTGACGGGACAGGGGCGGGAAACACCATATATTTT. This gives the protein CASSDGTGAGNTIYF.

This rearrangement joins TRBV30 to TRBJ2-7; D gene ambiguous. From germline, CDR1 is GTSNPN and CDR2 SVGIG (reference sequence). Trimming shortened V by 0 bases and J by 4 bases, and 16 bases separated the two germline ends. There are 15 residues in the CDR3. The chain's CDR3 is CAWSVLPRVVYEQYF. DNA of the CDR3: TGTGCCTGGAGTGTACTGCCTAGAGTGGTGTACGAGCAGTACTTC.

This chain connects TRBV4-3 to TRBJ2-3; D gene ambiguous. Germline CDR1 LGHNA, CDR2 YSLEER. CDR3 length: 13 amino acids. The ends were cut back, 2 bases at V and 4 bases at J, with 7 bases in the middle. CDR3 residues: CASSQLGSDTQYF. CDR3 coding DNA: TGCGCCAGCAGCCAACTAGGGTCAGATACGCAGTATTTT.

The CDR3 reads CASSGGTGSYEQYF. Here the CDR3 DNA reads TGTGCCAGCAGCGGGGGGACAGGGAGCTACGAGCAGTACTTC. The chain joins TRBV7-8 to TRBJ2-7; 9 bases match TRBD1. Germline CDR1 is SGHVS and CDR2 is FQNEAQ. The V gene end was trimmed by 5 bases and the J gene end by 3 bases; junction bases not matched to a gene: 5. The CDR3 length is 14 residues.